This TCR beta chain was captured in a study of shared clonotypes between healthy human individuals. Every contributor of samples was a Caucasian grown-up residing in Nashville, Tennessee. The germline V gene has CDR1 LNHDA and CDR2 SQIVND (reference sequence). V was pared by 5 bases and J by 2 bases, with 8 bases between. This CDR3 has 13 residues. Broader study findings: Generation probability values for non-shared clonotypes were lower than those for clonotypes shared by all four donors.

Profiled with immunoSEQ multiplex PCR; TCRdb holds only in-frame clones, not every one. The sample lists approximately 530,000 clones, approximately 94% occurring once. On this clone: Its antigen remains unidentified.

The clonotype was recovered from a woman aged 25 to 39 in good health. The chain is built from TRBV19 and TRBJ2-3; D not certain. Sequencing was done on a sample of naive CD4+ T cells sorted from blood. Subset: CD45RA+ positively selected. The CDR3 protein is CASSVRLTDTQYF. DNA for the CDR3: TGTGCCAGTAGTGTTCGGCTCACAGATACGCAGTATTTT.